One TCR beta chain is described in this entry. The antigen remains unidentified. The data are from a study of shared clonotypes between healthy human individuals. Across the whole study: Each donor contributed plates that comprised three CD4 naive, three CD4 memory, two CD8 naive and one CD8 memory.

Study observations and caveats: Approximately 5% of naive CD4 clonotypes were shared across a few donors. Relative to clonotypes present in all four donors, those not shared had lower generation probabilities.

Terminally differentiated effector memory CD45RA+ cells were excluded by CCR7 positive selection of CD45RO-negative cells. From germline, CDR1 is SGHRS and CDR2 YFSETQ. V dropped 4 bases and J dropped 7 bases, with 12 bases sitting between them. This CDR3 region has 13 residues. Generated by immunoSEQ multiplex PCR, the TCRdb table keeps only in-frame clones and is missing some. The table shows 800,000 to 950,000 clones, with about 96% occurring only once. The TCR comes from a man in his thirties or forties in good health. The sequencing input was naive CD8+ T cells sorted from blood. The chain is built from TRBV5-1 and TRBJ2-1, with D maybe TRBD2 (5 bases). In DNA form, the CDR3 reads TGCGCCAGCAGCCCCGGAAGGGAGAATGAGCAGTTCTTC. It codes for CASSPGRENEQFF.